This T cell receptor beta chain originates from a study of OX40 agonist ivuxolimab in advanced cancers. About the research overall: Cohort: about 80% men, mean age 60, aged roughly 20 to 79. More than 35% of patients had received prior checkpoint inhibitor therapy. Study-level findings and limits: Certain nonresponders likewise exhibited a low normalized T-cell clonal expansion.

Profiling relied on immunoSEQ multiplex PCR, and the TCRdb table lists in-frame clones only, not all of them. The sample lists tens of thousands of clones, roughly nine tenths occurring once. In regard to this clone: Its antigen is unknown.

Per germline, CDR1 SGHTA and CDR2 FQGTGA. V trimming: 6 bases; J trimming: 4 bases; junction bases outside the gene matches: 8. The CDR3 extends over 17 amino acids. The V gene is TRBV7-3, the J gene TRBJ2-3; TRBD2 agrees at 15 bases. Specimen: CD4+ or CD8+ T cells sorted from blood, collected in a trial of the OX40 agonist ivuxolimab. The TCR sequence derives from an adult with an advanced solid tumor such as melanoma, head and neck, liver or kidney cancer. The CDR3 protein is CASSSRTSGRAPDTQYF. DNA for the CDR3: TGTGCCAGCAGTTCGAGGACTAGCGGGAGGGCCCCAGATACGCAGTATTTT. The variable domain in full, completed from reference TRBV7-3 and TRBJ2-3, reads GAGVSQTPSNKVTEKGKYVELRCDPISGHTALYWYRQSLGQGPEFLIYFQGTGAADDSGLPNDRFFAVRPEGSVSTLKIQRTERGDSAVYLCASSSRTSGRAPDTQYFGPGTRLTVL.